This T cell receptor beta chain was identified during a study of OX40 agonist ivuxolimab in advanced cancers. Study-wide context: Age averaged around 58 years (range about 23 to 80), and 70% to 85% were male.

Germline V gene sequence: CDR1 SGHVS, CDR2 FNYEAQ. The CDR3 has 15 residues. Trimming pared 5 bases from V and 2 bases from J, leaving 13 bases between. The table came from immunoSEQ multiplex PCR; TCRdb's copy has only in-frame clones and leaves some out. The data show 45,000 to 55,000 clones, 90% to 95% seen once. The V call is TRBV7-6, the J call TRBJ2-1; unclear D gene. Specimen: CD4+ or CD8+ T cells sorted from blood, collected in a trial of the OX40 agonist ivuxolimab. This TCR was recovered from an adult with an advanced solid tumor such as melanoma, head and neck, liver or kidney cancer. The CDR3 loop is CASSPRSAPYNEQFF. DNA of the CDR3: TGTGCCAGCAGCCCCAGATCCGCCCCCTACAATGAGCAGTTCTTC. Full variable domain (remainder filled in from reference TRBV7-6 and TRBJ2-1): GAGVSQSPRYKVTKRGQDVALRCDPISGHVSLYWYRQALGQGPEFLTYFNYEAQQDKSGLPNDRFSAERPEGSISTLTIQRTEQRDSAMYRCASSPRSAPYNEQFFGPGTRLTVL.